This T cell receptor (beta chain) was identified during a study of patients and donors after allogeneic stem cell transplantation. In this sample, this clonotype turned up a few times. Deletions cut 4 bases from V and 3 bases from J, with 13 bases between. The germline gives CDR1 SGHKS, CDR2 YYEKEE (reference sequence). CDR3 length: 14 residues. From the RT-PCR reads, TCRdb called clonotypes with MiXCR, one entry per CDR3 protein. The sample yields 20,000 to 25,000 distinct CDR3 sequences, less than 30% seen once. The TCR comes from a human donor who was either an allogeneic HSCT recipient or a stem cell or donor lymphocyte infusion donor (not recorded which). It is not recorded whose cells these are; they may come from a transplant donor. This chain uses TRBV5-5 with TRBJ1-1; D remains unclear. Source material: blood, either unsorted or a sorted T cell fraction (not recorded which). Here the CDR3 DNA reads TGTGCCAGCAGCATGAGGTATGCTGACACTGAAGCTTTCTTT. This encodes CASSMRYADTEAFF. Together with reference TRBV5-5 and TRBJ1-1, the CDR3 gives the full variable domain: DAGVTQSPTHLIKTRGQQVTLRCSPISGHKSVSWYQQVLGQGPQFIFQYYEKEERGRGNFPDRFSARQFPNYSSELNVNALLLGDSALYLCASSMRYADTEAFFGQGTRLTVV.